Listed here is a single TCR beta chain. The data were obtained in a study of PD-L1 blockade in urothelial cancer. Repertoires were generated with immunoSEQ multiplex PCR, while TCRdb's copy carries only in-frame clones and drops some. The sample records 40,000 to 45,000 clones, 88% being singletons. The clonotype comes from a woman aged 60-75 years with urothelial cancer. The sequencing used PBMCs, collected around atezolizumab (anti-PD-L1) treatment.

In DNA form, the CDR3 reads TGTGCCACCAGCAGATCTACTAGCGGGAGGCGAAGGGAGCTGTTTTTT. It codes for CATSRSTSGRRRELFF. The chain couples TRBV15 to TRBJ2-2; 12 nucleotides align to TRBD2. This CDR3 is built from 16 residues. The trim removed 2 bases at V and 9 bases at J, leaving 7 bases unmatched. Germline V gene data show CDR1 as LNHNV and CDR2 as YYDKDF (reference sequence).